This T cell receptor beta chain was captured in a study of technical replicates of blood from several donors. Sequenced by immunoSEQ multiplex PCR; TCRdb stores in-frame clones only, minus some. Of under 100,000 clones listed, approximately 95% are singletons. Per the germline V gene, CDR1 is MNHNS and CDR2 is SASEGT. Trimming cost V 0 bases and J 5 bases; bases outside gene matches: 6. The CDR3 covers 16 residues. The TCR comes from a human donor in good health. The material sequenced was T cells isolated from PBMCs. The chain uses TRBV6-1 and TRBJ2-1, with 8 bases lining up with TRBD2. The CDR3 nucleotides are TGTGCCAGCAGTGAAGCCGGACTAGCTGTCGACAATGAGCAGTTCTTC. This sequence encodes CASSEAGLAVDNEQFF.